Below are 11 T cell receptor beta chains sequenced from a single sample in a study of blood T cells in healthy people across ages. The authors ran a second PCR of about 7 to 12 cycles using a sample-barcoded 5' primer and a J-beta primer mix. TCRdb ran MiXCR on the 5' RACE reads and lists one entry per CDR3 protein. The data contain some 1,800,000 distinct CDR3 sequences, around 42% of them singletons. Material for sequencing was blood. These TCRs come from a human donor in good health.

This clonotype was recorded a few times. J is TRBJ2-7 and V is TRBV29-1; weak D call: TRBD1 (5 bases). In germline, CDR1 is SQVTM, CDR2 ANQGSEA. The V end lost 6 bases, the J end lost 3 bases, and 12 bases lay between the germline ends. The CDR3 is 12 amino acids. This chain's CDR3 is CSVNEGDYEQYF. DNA for the CDR3: TGCAGCGTGAATGAAGGGGACTACGAGCAGTACTTC.

The chain recombines TRBV5-1 with TRBJ2-7, with 9 bases that match TRBD1. The trim removed 2 bases at V and 1 base at J, leaving 7 bases unmatched. Germline loops: CDR1 SGHRS, CDR2 YFSETQ. The CDR3 spans 16 residues. CDR3 sequence (DNA): TGCGCCAGCAGCTTTTTCCCGGGACAGGGATCCTACGAGCAGTACTTC. Protein: CASSFFPGQGSYEQYF.

DNA of the CDR3: TGTGCCAGCACCTTGAGGGTGGACACCTACGAGCAGTACTTC. Its translation is CASTLRVDTYEQYF. This chain links TRBV7-9 with TRBJ2-7, with D possibly being TRBD1 or TRBD2 (5 bases each). V was trimmed by 7 bases and J by 2 bases, leaving 15 bases between them. This CDR3 region has 14 residues. Germline CDR1 and CDR2: SEHNR and FQNEAQ (reference sequence).

The J gene is TRBJ2-1, the V gene TRBV7-2, with 7 bases matching TRBD1. The CDR3 spans 15 residues. J was trimmed by 5 bases and V by 7 bases; bases with no gene match: 11. Per the germline V gene, CDR1 is SGHTA and CDR2 is FQGNSA. CDR3 bases: TGTGCCAGCACCGCACCGGGACAGTTAGACAATGAGCAGTTCTTC. Protein sequence: CASTAPGQLDNEQFF.

This chain uses TRBV9 with TRBJ2-7; the D gene is possibly TRBD1 (6 bases). Between the trimmed V and J ends, which lost 1 base and 0 bases, there was a span of 14 bases. CDR3 length equals 16 residues. Germline-derived CDR1 and CDR2 are SGDLS and YYNGEE. As DNA, the CDR3 is TGTGCCAGCAGCGTATACCCAGGGGTGAGCTCCTACGAGCAGTACTTC. It codes for CASSVYPGVSSYEQYF. The complete variable domain, with remaining parts taken from reference TRBV9 and TRBJ2-7, reads DSGVTQTPKHLITATGQRVTLRCSPRSGDLSVYWYQQSLDQGLQFLIQYYNGEERAKGNILERFSAQQFPDLHSELNLSSLELGDSALYFCASSVYPGVSSYEQYFGPGTRLTVT.

The chain has TRBV6-2 or TRBV6-3 and TRBJ2-1, with 9 bases that match TRBD2. CDR3 length: 14 residues. CDR1 is MNHEY, CDR2 SVGEGT, per germline. V lost 7 bases and J lost 9; bases outside the gene matches: 10. The CDR3 region is CASILAGGHLEQFF. The DNA for the CDR3 is TGTGCCAGCATACTGGCGGGGGGGCACCTTGAGCAGTTCTTC.

This clonotype appeared many times. The chain carries TRBV7-9 and TRBJ2-3; D is possibly TRBD1 or TRBD2 (6 bases each). Per germline, CDR1 SEHNR and CDR2 FQNEAQ (reference sequence). The V end was cut by 5 bases, the J end by 2 bases, with 17 bases between. There are 16 residues in the CDR3. The CDR3: CASSPTGAPPTDTQYF. CDR3 in DNA: TGTGCCAGCAGCCCAACGGGGGCGCCACCCACAGATACGCAGTATTTT. Looking up the rest from reference TRBV7-9 and TRBJ2-3 gives the full variable domain: DTGVSQNPRHKITKRGQNVTFRCDPISEHNRLYWYRQTLGQGPEFLTYFQNEAQLEKSRLLSDRFSAERPKGSFSTLEIQRTEQGDSAMYLCASSPTGAPPTDTQYFGPGTRLTVL.

The chain employs TRBV20-1 and TRBJ1-1; D possibly corresponds to TRBD1 (6 bases). Trimming shortened V by 1 base and J by 7 bases, and 16 bases separated the two germline ends. The germline gives CDR1 DFQATT, CDR2 SNEGSKA (reference sequence). This CDR3 comprises 14 residues. This CDR3 reads CSARVTGSGDEAFF. In DNA form, the CDR3 reads TGCAGTGCTAGAGTAACAGGGTCGGGAGATGAAGCTTTCTTT.

A few counts support this clonotype. The chain carries TRBV5-1 and TRBJ1-1; D not resolved. This CDR3 has 14 residues. CDR1 and CDR2 from the germline V gene are SGHRS and YFSETQ. V was pared by 3 bases and J by 3 bases, with 12 bases between. The CDR3 bases are TGCGCCAGCAGCTCAATCCCTCAGGACACTGAAGCTTTCTTT. It codes for CASSSIPQDTEAFF.

The genes are TRBV6-2 or TRBV6-3 and TRBJ1-5; TRBD1 matches 7 bases. This CDR3 contains 17 residues. With V trimmed by 2 bases and J by 0 bases, 7 bases remained unmatched. Germline assignment: CDR1 MNHEY and CDR2 SVGEGT. CDR3 DNA: TGTGCCAGCAGTTACGGGACAGACGCTTATAGCAATCAGCCCCAGCATTTT. It is translated as CASSYGTDAYSNQPQHF.

The gene calls are TRBV7-3 and TRBJ2-2; D is undetermined. CDR3 length equals 12 residues. Between the trimmed V and J ends, which lost 3 bases and 6 bases, there was a span of 5 bases. CDR1 SGHTA and CDR2 FQGTGA come from the germline V gene. The CDR3: CASSFFSGELFF. CDR3 bases: TGTGCCAGCAGCTTCTTTTCCGGGGAGCTGTTTTTT.